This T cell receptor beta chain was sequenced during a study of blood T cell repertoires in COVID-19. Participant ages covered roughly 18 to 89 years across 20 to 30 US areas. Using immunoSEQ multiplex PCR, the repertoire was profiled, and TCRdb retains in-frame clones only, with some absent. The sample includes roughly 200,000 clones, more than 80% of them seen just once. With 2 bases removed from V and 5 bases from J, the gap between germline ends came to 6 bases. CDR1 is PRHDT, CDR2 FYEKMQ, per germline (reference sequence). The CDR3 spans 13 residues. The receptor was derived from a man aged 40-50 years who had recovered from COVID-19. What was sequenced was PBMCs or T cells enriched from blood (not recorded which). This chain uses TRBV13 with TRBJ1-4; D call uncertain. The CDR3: CASSLSGNEKLFF. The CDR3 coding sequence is TGTGCCAGCAGCTTATCGGGGAATGAAAAACTGTTTTTT.